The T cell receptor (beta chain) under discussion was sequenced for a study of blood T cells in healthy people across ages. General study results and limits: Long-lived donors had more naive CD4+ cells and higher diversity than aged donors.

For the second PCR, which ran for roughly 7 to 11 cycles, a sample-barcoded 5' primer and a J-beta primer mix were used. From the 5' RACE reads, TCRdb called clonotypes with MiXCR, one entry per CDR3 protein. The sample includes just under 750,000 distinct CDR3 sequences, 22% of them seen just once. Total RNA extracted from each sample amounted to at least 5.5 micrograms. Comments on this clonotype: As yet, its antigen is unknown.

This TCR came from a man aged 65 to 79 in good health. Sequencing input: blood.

This CDR3 is CASSLDKSSEKLFF. The CDR3 DNA follows: TGCGCCAGCAGCTTGGACAAATCGAGCGAAAAACTGTTTTTT. The chain links TRBV5-1 to TRBJ1-4; the D is unclear. Per the germline V gene, CDR1 is SGHRS and CDR2 is YFSETQ. This CDR3 region has 14 residues. The V gene lost 0 bases and the J gene lost 8 bases, with 11 bases spanning the gap.